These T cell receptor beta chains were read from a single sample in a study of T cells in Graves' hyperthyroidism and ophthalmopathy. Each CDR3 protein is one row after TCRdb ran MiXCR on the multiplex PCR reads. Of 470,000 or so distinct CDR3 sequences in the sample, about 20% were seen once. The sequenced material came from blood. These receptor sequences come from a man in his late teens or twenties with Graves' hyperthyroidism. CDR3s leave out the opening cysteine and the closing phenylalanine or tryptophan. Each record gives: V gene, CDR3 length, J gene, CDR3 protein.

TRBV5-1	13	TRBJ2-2	ASSSWTVNTGELF
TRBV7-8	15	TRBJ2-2	ASSSREGPANTGELF
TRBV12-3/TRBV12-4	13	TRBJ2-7	ASSLAGLAPYEQY
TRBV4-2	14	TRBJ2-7	ASSQGAAGPSGEQY
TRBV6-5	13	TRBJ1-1	ASSYSRGYDTEAF
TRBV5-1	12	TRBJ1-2	ASSSWTGEHGYT
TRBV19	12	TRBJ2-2	ASSITGSTGELF
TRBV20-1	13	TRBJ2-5	SARGTGGAGETQY
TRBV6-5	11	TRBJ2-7	ASSYLGGDEQY
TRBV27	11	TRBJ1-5	ASSSTNNQPQH
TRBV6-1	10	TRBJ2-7	ASSVTGYEQY
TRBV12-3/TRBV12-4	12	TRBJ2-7	ASSLGGRGYDQY
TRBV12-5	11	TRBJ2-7	ASVGQGSYEQY
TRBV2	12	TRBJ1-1	ASSDGGGNTEAF
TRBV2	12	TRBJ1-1	ASISWISNTEAF
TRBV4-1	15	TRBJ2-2	ASSQENTGPNTGELF
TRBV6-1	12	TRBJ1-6	ASQGSSYNSPLH
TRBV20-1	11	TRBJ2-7	SAASGGVHEQY
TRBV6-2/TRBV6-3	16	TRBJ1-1	ASSYSSLTWGSRAEAF
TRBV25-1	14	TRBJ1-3	ASSDWERTGGNTIY
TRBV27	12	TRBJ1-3	VSSLGRTGNTIY
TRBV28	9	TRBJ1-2	ASSSLGGYT
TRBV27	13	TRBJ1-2	ASSFAPGGSGGYT
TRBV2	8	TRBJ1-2	AFIREGYT
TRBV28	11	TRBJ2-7	ASSRTPSYEQY
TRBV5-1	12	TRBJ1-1	ASSLMDREYEAF
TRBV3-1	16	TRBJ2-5	ASSQDMDAADFQETQY
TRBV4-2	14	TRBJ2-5	ASSQAIRQNQETQY
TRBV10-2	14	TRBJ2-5	ASRNPSGRLQETQY
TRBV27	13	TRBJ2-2	ASSFKRANTGELF
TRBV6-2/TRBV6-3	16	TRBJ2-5	ASSYLNHGTAYQETQY